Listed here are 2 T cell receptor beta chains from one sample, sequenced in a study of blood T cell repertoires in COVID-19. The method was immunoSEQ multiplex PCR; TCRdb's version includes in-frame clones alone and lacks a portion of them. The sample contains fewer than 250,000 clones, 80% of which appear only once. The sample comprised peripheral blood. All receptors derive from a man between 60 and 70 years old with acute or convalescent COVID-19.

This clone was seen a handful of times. The CDR3 protein is CASSLGRAYEQYF. For the CDR3, the DNA is TGTGCCAGCAGTTTGGGCAGGGCGTACGAGCAGTACTTC. The chain recombines TRBV27 with TRBJ2-7; perhaps TRBD1 as D (5 bases). The CDR3 is made up of 13 amino acids. V shed 3 bases and J shed 4 bases, with 10 bases lying between them. The germline V gene has CDR1 MNHEY and CDR2 SMNVEV (reference sequence).

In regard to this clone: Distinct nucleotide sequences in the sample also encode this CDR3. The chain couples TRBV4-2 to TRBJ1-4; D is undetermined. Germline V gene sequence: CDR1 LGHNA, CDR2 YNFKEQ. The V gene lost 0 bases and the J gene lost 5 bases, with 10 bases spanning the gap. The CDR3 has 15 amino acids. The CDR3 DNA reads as TGTGCCAGCAGCCAAGATGGCAGGTCCAATGAAAAACTGTTTTTT. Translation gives CASSQDGRSNEKLFF.